This T cell receptor (beta chain) appears in the sequencing data of a study of persistence of HIV-infected CD4 T cells. Concerning this clone: Its specificity is unknown. Other nucleotide sequences in the sample specify the same CDR3.

Sequencing used immunoSEQ version 4 in survey mode. Generated by immunoSEQ multiplex PCR, the TCRdb table keeps only in-frame clones and is missing some. The sample carries approximately 18,000 clones, approximately 65% recorded once. Stimulation used about 9.5 ug/mL lysate from CMV-infected fibroblasts. CD4+ T cells upregulating both CD40 ligand and CD69 were sorted as responding cells. CD4+ T cell counts exceeded 400 cells/uL; CMV serology was positive. V was shortened by 3 bases and J by 4 bases, with 4 bases between the two germline ends. Germline values: CDR1 MDHEN, CDR2 SYDVKM. The CDR3 extends over 12 amino acids. Broader study findings: Antigen-responding cells were enriched for degenerate expanded CDR3beta sequences.

The clonotype originates from an adult woman with HIV who was CMV-seropositive. The chain is built from TRBV28 and TRBJ2-1, with D uncertain. The input for sequencing was CD4+ T cells sorted from PBMCs after roughly 18-hour stimulation, taken from a patient who received antiretroviral therapy. The DNA for the CDR3 is TGTGCCAGCAGTTTTGAATACAATGAGCAGTTCTTC. It yields the protein CASSFEYNEQFF.